The rows below give T cell receptor beta chains drawn from one sample of a study of cytomegalovirus exposure and HLA in healthy donors. Here immunoSEQ multiplex PCR was the method, and the copy in TCRdb shows in-frame clones only, minus some. The sample records roughly 230,000 clones, 80% to 95% being singletons. The source material was PBMCs. The receptors come from a girl aged 2-10 years in good health and CMV-seronegative. Each CDR3 is given with its conserved first and last residue. D genes are given only for firm matches. Clone size is stated in some rows and not others, as once, few, many or a class when expanded.

>TRBD1|TRBJ2-7|NA|TRBV2
CASSRTGLGNYEQYF
TGTGCCAGCAGTCGGACAGGGCTGGGAAACTACGAGCAGTACTTC
>TRBD2|TRBJ2-2|NA|TRBV7-7
CASSKGIPGGDTGELFF
TGTGCCAGCAGCAAAGGGATTCCGGGAGGGGACACCGGGGAGCTGTTTTTT
>NA|TRBJ1-1|few|TRBV5-4
CASSPMGPNVNTEAFF
TGTGCCAGCAGCCCGATGGGCCCGAACGTGAACACTGAAGCTTTCTTT
>NA|TRBJ2-3|NA|TRBV19
CASTPGVTDTQYF
TGTGCCAGTACGCCGGGAGTTACAGATACGCAGTATTTT
>TRBD1|TRBJ1-1|NA|TRBV29-1
CSVTGGARTEAFF
TGCAGCGTTACAGGGGGGGCGAGGACTGAAGCTTTCTTT
>NA|TRBJ1-6|NA|TRBV9
CASSPHRSSYNSPLHF
TGTGCCAGCAGCCCACACAGGAGCTCCTATAATTCACCCCTCCACTTT
>NA|TRBJ2-5|NA|TRBV5-4
CASSFIGRWETQYF
TGTGCCAGCAGCTTCATTGGTCGGTGGGAGACCCAGTACTTC
>TRBD1|TRBJ1-1|NA|TRBV6-5
CASSYGGGQVLTEAFF
TGTGCCAGCAGTTACGGGGGGGGACAGGTACTCACTGAAGCTTTCTTT
>NA|TRBJ1-1|few|TRBV4-1
CASSVVGASTEAFF
TGCGCCAGCAGCGTCGTGGGGGCTAGTACTGAAGCTTTCTTT
>TRBD2|TRBJ2-5|NA|TRBV14
CASSQVTSGIRKETQYF
TGTGCCAGCAGCCAAGTAACTAGCGGGATACGGAAAGAGACCCAGTACTTC
>TRBD1|TRBJ1-6|NA|TRBV28
CASSLWGTDNSPLHF
TGTGCCAGCAGTTTATGGGGGACAGATAATTCACCCCTCCACTTT
>NA|TRBJ1-2|NA|TRBV29-1
CSVERPTYNYGYTF
TGCAGCGTTGAACGCCCCACCTATAACTATGGCTACACCTTC
>NA|TRBJ1-6|NA|TRBV19
CASSTGRGVGSPLHF
TGTGCCAGTAGTACGGGACGGGGGGTCGGTTCACCCCTCCACTTT
>TRBD1|TRBJ1-2|NA|TRBV27
CASSPAGQGYGYTF
TGTGCCAGCAGCCCCGCGGGACAGGGCTATGGCTACACCTTC
>NA|TRBJ1-5|NA|TRBV27
CASSDRYRDQPQHF
TGTGCCAGCAGTGACAGGTATAGGGATCAGCCCCAGCATTTT
>NA|TRBJ2-1|NA|TRBV4-2
CASSQGAGKRDEQFF
TGTGCCAGCAGCCAAGGGGCGGGGAAACGGGATGAGCAGTTCTTC
>TRBD2|TRBJ2-5|NA|TRBV19
CASSILGGGQETQYF
TGTGCCAGTAGCATCCTCGGCGGGGGCCAAGAGACCCAGTACTTC
>NA|TRBJ1-2|NA|TRBV2
CASSDNPPANEGGYTF
TGTGCCAGCAGTGACAATCCCCCCGCCAACGAGGGTGGCTACACCTTC
>TRBD2|TRBJ2-3|NA|TRBV7-6
CASSLFPSGHTDTQYF
TGTGCCAGCAGCTTATTTCCTAGCGGACACACAGATACGCAGTATTTT
>TRBD2|TRBJ2-7|NA|TRBV4-1
CASSQAGLAGTYEQYF
TGCGCCAGCAGCCAAGCGGGGTTAGCGGGGACCTACGAGCAGTACTTC
>TRBD1|TRBJ2-1|NA|TRBV14
CASSPPDWQGVFNEQFF
TGTGCCAGCAGCCCGCCGGACTGGCAGGGGGTTTTCAATGAGCAGTTCTTC
>NA|TRBJ1-2|NA|TRBV5-4
CASSLPPSRDYTF
TGTGCCAGCAGCTTACCCCCGAGCAGGGACTACACCTTC
>TRBD1|TRBJ1-2|NA|TRBV6-5
CASGQATYGYTF
TGTGCCAGCGGACAGGCAACTTATGGCTACACCTTC
>TRBD2|TRBJ2-5|NA|TRBV20-1
CSGLAQETQYF
TGCAGTGGACTAGCCCAAGAGACCCAGTACTTC
>TRBD2|TRBJ2-2|NA|TRBV2
CASSESQLAGHTGELFF
TGTGCCAGCAGTGAATCTCAACTAGCGGGGCACACCGGGGAGCTGTTTTTT
>NA|TRBJ1-2|NA|TRBV6-5
CASSDIYGYTF
TGTGCCAGCAGTGACATCTATGGCTACACCTTC
>NA|TRBJ2-1|NA|TRBV7-8
CASSPEEISSYNEQFF
TGTGCCAGCAGCCCAGAGGAGATAAGCTCCTACAATGAGCAGTTCTTC
>NA|TRBJ2-7|NA|TRBV5-1
CASSLEKLDEQYF
TGCGCCAGCAGCTTGGAGAAACTAGACGAGCAGTACTTC
>TRBD1|TRBJ1-1|NA|TRBV7-9
CASSTTGGRNTEAFF
TGTGCCAGCAGTACCACAGGGGGCAGGAACACTGAAGCTTTCTTT
>NA|TRBJ1-5|NA|TRBV10-3
CAISENQSNQPQHF
TGTGCCATCAGTGAAAATCAGAGCAATCAGCCCCAGCATTTT
>NA|TRBJ2-1|NA|TRBV7-9
CASQGGSRVHNEQFF
TGTGCCAGCCAAGGGGGATCCAGAGTCCACAATGAGCAGTTCTTC
>NA|TRBJ1-6|NA|TRBV28
CASSFWRGNSPLHF
TGTGCCAGCAGTTTCTGGCGGGGGAATTCACCCCTCCACTTT
>TRBD1|TRBJ1-5|NA|TRBV6-5
CASSTKPRGDQPQHF
TGTGCCAGCAGCACCAAACCCAGGGGGGATCAGCCCCAGCATTTT
>NA|TRBJ2-7|NA|TRBV5-6
CASSTSGLSSYEQYF
TGTGCCAGCAGCACCTCGGGACTGAGCTCCTACGAGCAGTACTTC
>NA|TRBJ2-7|NA|TRBV6-5
CASSPGFHEQYF
TGTGCCAGCAGTCCAGGGTTCCACGAGCAGTACTTC
>NA|TRBJ1-3|NA|TRBV2
CASMVGISGGNTIYF
TGTGCCAGCATGGTCGGAATAAGCGGGGGAAACACCATATATTTT
>NA|TRBJ1-4|NA|TRBV13
CASSQKRGREKLFF
TGTGCCAGCAGCCAAAAGCGGGGACGGGAAAAACTGTTTTTT
>NA|TRBJ1-1|NA|TRBV4-2
CASSQDPPTEAFF
TGTGCCAGCAGCCAAGATCCCCCGACTGAAGCTTTCTTT